Listed below are T cell receptor beta chains from one sample, sequenced in a study of technical replicates of blood from several donors. The assay was immunoSEQ multiplex PCR, and TCRdb's table has in-frame clones only and misses some. Among some 99,000 clones, about 95% were seen once, and the ten largest hold around 0.21%. The sequencing sample was made of T cells isolated from PBMCs. The receptors stem from a human donor in good health. Each CDR3 is given with its conserved first and last residue. D genes are given only for firm matches. Clone size appears in some rows only: once, few, many, or a class for an expanded clone.

v_gene: TRBV27; j_gene: TRBJ2-3; d_gene: -; abundance: once; CDR3aa: CASSLGGFTDTQYF; CDR3nt: TGTGCCAGCAGTTTAGGCGGTTTCACAGATACGCAGTATTTT
v_gene: TRBV6-1; j_gene: TRBJ2-1; d_gene: TRBD1; abundance: once; CDR3aa: CASSNGQGRYNEQFF; CDR3nt: TGTGCCAGCAGCAATGGACAGGGTCGGTACAATGAGCAGTTCTTC
v_gene: TRBV7-6; j_gene: TRBJ1-1; d_gene: -; abundance: -; CDR3aa: CASSLNLVNTEAFF; CDR3nt: TGTGCCAGCAGCTTAAACTTGGTGAACACTGAAGCTTTCTTT
v_gene: TRBV7-9; j_gene: TRBJ1-3; d_gene: -; abundance: once; CDR3aa: CASSTVVSAGFIGNTIYF; CDR3nt: TGTGCCAGCAGTACTGTGGTCAGTGCAGGGTTTATTGGAAACACCATATATTTT
v_gene: TRBV5-1; j_gene: TRBJ1-1; d_gene: TRBD1; abundance: -; CDR3aa: CASNEGGQGNTEAFF; CDR3nt: TGCGCCAGCAACGAGGGGGGACAGGGAAACACTGAAGCTTTCTTT
v_gene: TRBV7-9; j_gene: TRBJ2-1; d_gene: -; abundance: -; CDR3aa: CASSPRLSRYNEQFF; CDR3nt: TGTGCCAGCAGCCCTAGACTTAGTCGATACAATGAGCAGTTCTTC
v_gene: TRBV7-9; j_gene: TRBJ2-1; d_gene: TRBD1; abundance: -; CDR3aa: CASSLGQGQENEQFF; CDR3nt: TGTGCCAGCAGCCTCGGGCAGGGACAGGAGAATGAGCAGTTCTTC
v_gene: TRBV5-1; j_gene: TRBJ1-2; d_gene: TRBD1; abundance: -; CDR3aa: CASSYGTGWDYGYTF; CDR3nt: TGCGCCAGCAGCTACGGGACAGGGTGGGACTATGGCTACACCTTC
v_gene: TRBV6-1; j_gene: TRBJ1-5; d_gene: -; abundance: -; CDR3aa: CASSESSRRQPQHF; CDR3nt: TGTGCCAGCAGTGAGTCGTCCCGTAGACAGCCCCAGCATTTT
v_gene: TRBV28; j_gene: TRBJ2-7; d_gene: -; abundance: -; CDR3aa: CASSPQQYEQYF; CDR3nt: TGTGCCAGCAGTCCACAACAATACGAGCAGTACTTC
v_gene: TRBV27; j_gene: TRBJ1-2; d_gene: TRBD1; abundance: -; CDR3aa: CASSSLTGDGYTF; CDR3nt: TGTGCCAGCAGTTCCCTGACAGGGGATGGCTACACCTTC
v_gene: TRBV30; j_gene: TRBJ1-2; d_gene: -; abundance: -; CDR3aa: CAWRLRGFNYGYTF; CDR3nt: TGTGCCTGGAGATTGAGGGGGTTTAACTATGGCTACACCTTC
v_gene: TRBV5-5; j_gene: TRBJ2-3; d_gene: TRBD2; abundance: -; CDR3aa: CASSLGLAGRTDTQYF; CDR3nt: TGTGCCAGCAGCCTGGGACTAGCGGGCAGAACAGATACGCAGTATTTT
v_gene: TRBV14; j_gene: TRBJ2-7; d_gene: -; abundance: -; CDR3aa: CASSQGATGLWREQYF; CDR3nt: TGTGCCAGCAGCCAAGGCGCGACAGGTCTGTGGCGGGAGCAGTACTTC
v_gene: TRBV19; j_gene: TRBJ1-1; d_gene: TRBD1; abundance: -; CDR3aa: CASSIPGTGMNTEAFF; CDR3nt: TGTGCCAGTAGTATACCCGGGACAGGCATGAACACTGAAGCTTTCTTT
v_gene: TRBV29-1; j_gene: TRBJ1-1; d_gene: TRBD1; abundance: -; CDR3aa: CSVCRGQTNTEAFF; CDR3nt: TGCAGCGTTTGCAGGGGACAGACAAACACTGAAGCTTTCTTT
v_gene: TRBV2; j_gene: TRBJ2-3; d_gene: TRBD2; abundance: -; CDR3aa: CASSAGTSGTDTQYF; CDR3nt: TGTGCCAGCAGCGCCGGGACTAGCGGGACAGATACGCAGTATTTT
v_gene: TRBV5-4; j_gene: TRBJ1-1; d_gene: TRBD1; abundance: -; CDR3aa: CASSFPGQGNTEAFF; CDR3nt: TGTGCCAGCAGCTTTCCGGGACAGGGGAACACTGAAGCTTTCTTT
v_gene: TRBV6-5; j_gene: TRBJ1-2; d_gene: -; abundance: -; CDR3aa: CASRPTDRPYGYTF; CDR3nt: TGTGCCAGCAGACCTACTGACAGGCCCTATGGCTACACCTTC
v_gene: TRBV5-4; j_gene: TRBJ1-4; d_gene: TRBD1; abundance: -; CDR3aa: CASSRGDRGSEKLFF; CDR3nt: TGTGCCAGCAGCAGGGGGGACAGGGGTTCTGAAAAACTGTTTTTT
v_gene: TRBV2; j_gene: TRBJ1-4; d_gene: -; abundance: -; CDR3aa: CASSEHSGQWGELFF; CDR3nt: TGTGCCAGCAGCGAACATTCTGGACAGTGGGGAGAACTGTTTTTT
v_gene: TRBV2; j_gene: TRBJ1-2; d_gene: -; abundance: -; CDR3aa: CASSEGEGVALYGYTF; CDR3nt: TGTGCCAGCAGTGAAGGAGAGGGAGTGGCCCTCTATGGCTACACCTTC
v_gene: TRBV11-3; j_gene: TRBJ1-1; d_gene: -; abundance: -; CDR3aa: CASSLSGMNTEAFF; CDR3nt: TGTGCCAGCAGCTTATCAGGAATGAACACTGAAGCTTTCTTT
v_gene: TRBV18; j_gene: TRBJ2-7; d_gene: TRBD2; abundance: -; CDR3aa: CASSPSGGAEAYEQYF; CDR3nt: TGTGCCAGCTCACCCTCCGGGGGGGCAGAGGCCTACGAGCAGTACTTC
v_gene: TRBV7-3; j_gene: TRBJ2-3; d_gene: -; abundance: -; CDR3aa: CASSSMGQGGDTQYF; CDR3nt: TGTGCCAGCAGCTCAATGGGGCAGGGGGGAGATACGCAGTATTTT
v_gene: TRBV5-4; j_gene: TRBJ2-3; d_gene: -; abundance: -; CDR3aa: CASSLDYSTDTQYF; CDR3nt: TGTGCCAGCAGCTTGGACTATTCCACAGATACGCAGTATTTT
v_gene: TRBV23-1; j_gene: TRBJ2-7; d_gene: -; abundance: -; CDR3aa: CASSQSPARGRPQFYEQYF; CDR3nt: TGCGCCAGCAGTCAATCCCCCGCTCGAGGGCGACCACAATTCTACGAGCAGTACTTC
v_gene: TRBV6-5; j_gene: TRBJ2-5; d_gene: TRBD1; abundance: -; CDR3aa: CASSLGQAQSGTQYF; CDR3nt: TGTGCCAGCAGTTTAGGACAGGCTCAGAGTGGGACCCAGTACTTC
v_gene: TRBV5-5; j_gene: TRBJ1-5; d_gene: -; abundance: -; CDR3aa: CASSEGRGNQPQHF; CDR3nt: TGTGCCAGCAGCGAGGGACGGGGGAATCAGCCCCAGCATTTT
v_gene: TRBV27; j_gene: TRBJ2-3; d_gene: TRBD2; abundance: -; CDR3aa: CASTGGTSTDTQYF; CDR3nt: TGTGCCAGCACCGGGGGGACTAGCACAGATACGCAGTATTTT
v_gene: TRBV28; j_gene: TRBJ1-2; d_gene: TRBD1; abundance: once; CDR3aa: CASSLTSWDREGGYTF; CDR3nt: TGTGCCAGCAGTTTAACCTCTTGGGACAGGGAAGGCGGCTACACCTTC
v_gene: TRBV29-1; j_gene: TRBJ1-2; d_gene: -; abundance: -; CDR3aa: CSVGAGVDGYTF; CDR3nt: TGCAGCGTTGGGGCAGGGGTCGATGGCTACACCTTC
v_gene: TRBV6-6; j_gene: TRBJ1-1; d_gene: -; abundance: -; CDR3aa: CATRNSQGGTEAFF; CDR3nt: TGTGCCACCCGTAACTCCCAGGGTGGGACTGAAGCTTTCTTT
v_gene: TRBV10-1; j_gene: TRBJ2-1; d_gene: TRBD2; abundance: -; CDR3aa: CASRAGLATEQFF; CDR3nt: TGCGCCAGCAGGGCGGGACTAGCGACTGAGCAGTTCTTC
v_gene: TRBV6-1; j_gene: TRBJ1-3; d_gene: TRBD1; abundance: -; CDR3aa: CASSERGQPGNTIYF; CDR3nt: TGTGCCAGCAGTGAGAGGGGACAGCCCGGAAACACCATATATTTT
v_gene: TRBV18; j_gene: TRBJ2-7; d_gene: -; abundance: -; CDR3aa: CASSRLINLDRERTYEQYF; CDR3nt: TGTGCCAGCTCACGCCTAATCAACTTGGACAGAGAGCGGACCTACGAGCAGTACTTC
v_gene: TRBV10-3; j_gene: TRBJ1-2; d_gene: -; abundance: -; CDR3aa: CAISEPTSYGYTF; CDR3nt: TGTGCCATCAGTGAGCCTACCTCATATGGCTACACCTTC
v_gene: TRBV28; j_gene: TRBJ2-1; d_gene: TRBD2; abundance: -; CDR3aa: CASSLIVRTSGIRYEQFF; CDR3nt: TGTGCCAGCAGTTTAATCGTTCGGACTAGCGGGATTAGGTATGAGCAGTTCTTC
v_gene: TRBV6-1; j_gene: TRBJ1-2; d_gene: -; abundance: -; CDR3aa: CASSQELTGGDYGYTF; CDR3nt: TGTGCCAGCAGTCAAGAATTGACAGGAGGCGACTATGGCTACACCTTC